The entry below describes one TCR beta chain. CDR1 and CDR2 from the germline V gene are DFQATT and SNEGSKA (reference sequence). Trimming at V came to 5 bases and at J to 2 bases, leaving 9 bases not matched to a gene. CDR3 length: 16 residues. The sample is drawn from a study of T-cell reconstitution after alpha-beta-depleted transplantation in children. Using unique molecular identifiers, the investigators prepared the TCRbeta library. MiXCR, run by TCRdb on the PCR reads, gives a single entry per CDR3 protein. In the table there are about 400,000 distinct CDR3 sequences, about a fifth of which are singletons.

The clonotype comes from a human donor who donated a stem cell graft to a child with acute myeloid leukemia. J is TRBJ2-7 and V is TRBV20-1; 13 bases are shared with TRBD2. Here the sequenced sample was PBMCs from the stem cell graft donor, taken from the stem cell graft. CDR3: CSAATSGRAPPYEQYF. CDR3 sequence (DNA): TGCAGTGCTGCCACTAGCGGGAGGGCCCCCCCCTACGAGCAGTACTTC.